The 31 T cell receptor beta chains below were found in one sample sequenced in a study of T-cell memory formation after mild COVID-19. In TCRdb, the 5' RACE reads were re-called with MiXCR into one record per CDR3 protein. The data contain about 610,000 distinct CDR3 sequences, approximately 15% of them singletons. The sample comprised PBMCs or a T cell subset sorted from them (not recorded which). Every receptor here comes from an adult woman who had mild COVID-19 (a few samples of this study predate the infection). Cell type and time point are not known.

The chain has TRBV12-3 or TRBV12-4 and TRBJ1-1; D is unclear. Trimming removed 0 bases from V and 4 bases from J, with 9 bases in between. The CDR3 is 14 residues long. The DNA of the CDR3 is TGTGCCAGCAGTTTAGCGAGGAGGTTCACTGAAGCTTTCTTT. It is translated as CASSLARRFTEAFF.

This clonotype was detected a few times. The germline gene is not matched at one end of the junction; a read error may be the cause. V and J are TRBV6-1 and TRBJ2-5; D not certain. The CDR3 extends over 11 amino acids. Germline CDR1 is MNHNS and CDR2 is SASEGT. Here the CDR3 reads CASSDHETQYF. CDR3 in DNA: TGTGCCAGCAGTGACCACGAGACCCAGTACTTC.

The gene calls are TRBV4-3 and TRBJ2-7; 8 bases line up with TRBD2. This CDR3 has 17 amino acids. The V gene's germline CDR1 is LGHNA and CDR2 YSLEER. The J segment lost 2 bases and the V segment lost 1 base, leaving 10 bases of the junction unmatched. The CDR3 region is CASSQGREGTRPYEQYF. Written as DNA, the CDR3 is TGCGCCAGCAGCCAAGGAAGGGAGGGGACTAGACCCTACGAGCAGTACTTC.

The chain has TRBV7-9 and TRBJ2-4; D might be TRBD2 (7 bases). CDR1 and CDR2 (germline): SEHNR, FQNEAQ (reference sequence). This CDR3 contains 15 residues. V was shortened by 5 bases and J by 8 bases, with 19 bases between the two germline ends. The DNA of the CDR3 is TGTGCCAGCAGCCAGGGGAGGGGTATAGTAGACATTCAGTACTTC. Translation: CASSQGRGIVDIQYF.

V usage is TRBV6-4 and J usage is TRBJ2-2; 8 positions agree with TRBD2. CDR1 is MRHNA, CDR2 SNTAGT, per germline. V was pared by 3 bases and J by 3 bases, with 0 bases of the junction left unmatched. The CDR3 is 14 residues long. The CDR3: CASSERGDTGELFF. As DNA, the CDR3 is TGTGCCAGCAGTGAGCGGGGGGACACCGGGGAGCTGTTTTTT.

This clonotype has more than one count but fewer than ten. The chain has TRBV7-2 and TRBJ1-2; D call uncertain. Germline loops: CDR1 SGHTA, CDR2 FQGNSA. This CDR3 is built from 14 residues. Trimming removed 0 bases from V and 4 bases from J, with 9 bases in between. The CDR3 sequence is CASSLAAARYGYTF. The CDR3 DNA reads TGTGCCAGCAGCTTAGCGGCAGCCCGCTATGGCTACACCTTC.

This clonotype was detected only a few times. Here the CDR3 DNA reads TGTGCCACCCACAGGGAGTACCAAGAGACCCAGTACTTC. Protein: CATHREYQETQYF. The gene calls are TRBV2 and TRBJ2-5, with D perhaps matching TRBD1 (6 bases). The CDR3 consists of 13 residues. V lost 10 bases and J lost 0, with 12 bases in between. Looked up from germline, CDR1 is SNHLY and CDR2 is FYNNEI. The full variable domain, its missing parts supplied by reference TRBV2 and TRBJ2-5, is EPEVTQTPSHQVTQMGQEVILRCVPISNHLYFYWYRQILGQKVEFLVSFYNNEISEKSEIFDDQFSVERPDGSNFTLKIRSTKLEDSAMYFCATHREYQETQYFGPGTRLLVL.

The table lists this clonotype with many counts. The J gene is TRBJ2-7, the V gene TRBV10-3; TRBD1 is a possible D gene (6 bases). V shed 9 bases and J shed 5 bases, with 17 bases lying between them. CDR3 length equals 13 residues. Germline assignment: CDR1 ENHRY and CDR2 SYGVKD. CDR3 loop: CAIKQGPGDEQYF. In DNA, the CDR3 is TGTGCCATAAAACAGGGCCCAGGGGACGAGCAGTACTTC.

This clonotype has only a few counts. The chain combines TRBV7-9 with TRBJ2-3; D call uncertain. The CDR3 covers 12 residues. V lost 1 base and J lost 8, with 7 bases in between. Germline V gene lookup returns CDR1 SEHNR and CDR2 FQNEAQ (reference sequence). CDR3 sequence: CASSLGKVTQYF. In DNA, the CDR3 is TGTGCCAGCAGCTTAGGCAAGGTTACGCAGTATTTT.

This clonotype was observed a few times. The genes are TRBV7-2 and TRBJ2-2; the match to TRBD2 covers 9 bases. In germline, CDR1 is SGHTA, CDR2 FQGNSA. The trim removed 3 bases at V and 1 base at J, leaving 9 bases unmatched. CDR3 length equals 18 residues. The CDR3 here is CASSFLAGAIGNTGELFF. The CDR3 region has the DNA TGTGCCAGCAGCTTTTTAGCGGGAGCCATTGGGAACACCGGGGAGCTGTTTTTT.

The chain combines TRBV7-9 with TRBJ1-1; TRBD1 is a possible D gene (5 bases). V was trimmed by 5 bases and J by 5 bases, leaving 18 bases between them. CDR1 SEHNR and CDR2 FQNEAQ come from the germline V gene (reference sequence). This CDR3 has 15 amino acids. The CDR3 DNA reads as TGTGCCAGCAGCCCTAAAGTCCCAGGGAGTACTGAAGCTTTCTTT. Its translation is CASSPKVPGSTEAFF.

This clonotype has just a few counts. The chain is built from TRBV5-1 and TRBJ2-6, with 7 bases that match TRBD1. This CDR3 is 16 amino acids long. Trimming took 2 bases from V and 2 from J; bases not matched to a gene: 4. CDR1 and CDR2 from the germline V gene are SGHRS and YFSETQ. DNA of the CDR3: TGCGCCAGCAGCTTTACAGGGGAACCTGGGGCCAACGTCCTGACTTTC. It encodes CASSFTGEPGANVLTF.

This clonotype was seen a single time. At one boundary the junction diverges from the germline segment, which might be a read error. This chain joins TRBV19 and TRBJ1-5; D perhaps matches TRBD1 (5 bases). From germline, CDR1 is LNHDA and CDR2 SQIVND (reference sequence). This CDR3 comprises 12 residues. The CDR3 bases are TGTGCCAGTAGTGCAGGGACCCAGCACCAGCATTTT. This translates into CASSAGTQHQHF.

The chain has TRBV20-1 and TRBJ2-1; 8 bases fit TRBD2. The CDR3 spans 11 residues. V lost 6 bases to trimming and J lost 11 bases; unmatched junction nucleotides: 6. The V gene's germline CDR1 is DFQATT and CDR2 SNEGSKA (reference sequence). The CDR3 reads CSAALADQQFF. The CDR3 bases are TGCAGTGCCGCACTAGCGGATCAGCAGTTCTTC.

This clonotype came up a few times. CDR3: CASSLWRARSQPQHF. The CDR3, as DNA: TGTGCCAGCAGCTTGTGGAGGGCTAGAAGTCAGCCCCAGCATTTT. This rearrangement joins TRBV5-6 to TRBJ1-5; D is unclear. Germline V gene lookup returns CDR1 SGHDT and CDR2 YYEEEE. Trimming shortened V by 1 base and J by 6 bases, and 14 bases separated the two germline ends. The length of the CDR3 is 15 residues.

The V gene is TRBV7-9, the J gene TRBJ1-2, with no clear D. Germline CDR1 reads SEHNR; CDR2 reads FQNEAQ (reference sequence). The CDR3 is made up of 15 amino acids. V was clipped by 1 base and J by 6 bases, with 15 bases between them. The DNA for the CDR3 is TGTGCCAGCAGCTTAGTGTACGTGTCCGATAATGGCTACACCTTC. It specifies CASSLVYVSDNGYTF.

V is TRBV18 and J is TRBJ1-1; D remains ambiguous. CDR3 length equals 14 residues. The germline V and J ends were trimmed by 0 bases and 1 base, with 6 bases remaining between them. Germline V CDR1 and CDR2: KGHSH, LQKENI. The CDR3 is CASSPPWGNTEAFF. The CDR3 DNA sequence: TGTGCCAGCTCACCACCGTGGGGGAACACTGAAGCTTTCTTT.

The table lists this clonotype with a few counts. The CDR3 is CASSPTRSTSYNEQFF. CDR3 nucleotides: TGCGCCAGCAGCCCCACGCGGAGCACCTCCTACAATGAGCAGTTCTTC. The J gene is TRBJ2-1, the V gene TRBV5-1; the D is unclear. Trimming removed 4 bases at V and 0 bases at J, with 14 bases between. Germline V gene sequence: CDR1 SGHRS, CDR2 YFSETQ. The CDR3 length is 16 residues.

The rearrangement uses TRBV12-3 or TRBV12-4 and TRBJ1-3; 7 nucleotides align to TRBD1. The CDR3 length is 15 residues. Germline trimming cut 7 bases from V and 0 bases from J; bases unmatched to any gene: 6. This CDR3 reads CASTLGTASGNTIYF. In nucleotides, the CDR3 is TGTGCCAGCACTCTTGGGACAGCCTCTGGAAACACCATATATTTT.

This clonotype was detected only a few times. The CDR3 sequence is CASSAGSTEAFF. DNA of the CDR3: TGTGCCAGCTCAGCCGGGAGCACTGAAGCTTTCTTT. The rearrangement uses TRBV18 and TRBJ1-1; D not resolved. CDR3 size: 12 residues. Trimming took off 5 bases at V and 4 bases at J, with 8 bases between the two ends. Germline CDR1 reads KGHSH; CDR2 reads LQKENI.

The chain joins TRBV15 to TRBJ2-5; 7 positions agree with TRBD1. The CDR3 length is 14 residues. J gave up 6 bases and V 3 bases, and 7 bases lay outside the gene matches. Per the germline V gene, CDR1 is LNHNV and CDR2 is YYDKDF (reference sequence). CDR3 protein: CATSRDRRRQTQYF. The CDR3 DNA is TGTGCCACCAGCAGGGACAGGAGGAGACAGACCCAGTACTTC.

V gene TRBV20-1 combines with J gene TRBJ2-2, with 13 bases identical to TRBD2. The ends lost 0 bases at V and 7 bases at J; junction bases unmatched: 5. The CDR3 extends over 16 amino acids. Per the germline V gene, CDR1 is DFQATT and CDR2 is SNEGSKA (reference sequence). Here the CDR3 reads CSARDGLAGAHGELFF. The CDR3 DNA is TGCAGTGCTAGAGACGGACTAGCGGGAGCCCACGGGGAGCTGTTTTTT.

The chain carries TRBV6-5 and TRBJ2-1, with TRBD2 identical over 14 bases. V lost 6 bases to trimming and J lost 1 base; unmatched junction nucleotides: 2. The CDR3 extends over 16 amino acids. CDR1 is MNHEY and CDR2 is SVGAGI in the germline V gene. CDR3 sequence: CASRGLAGASYNEQFF. DNA of the CDR3: TGTGCCAGCAGGGGACTAGCGGGAGCATCCTACAATGAGCAGTTCTTC.

A few counts support this clonotype. V and J are TRBV5-1 and TRBJ2-2, with 9 nucleotides matching TRBD1. J was trimmed by 7 bases and V by 1 base; bases with no gene match: 8. Germline V CDR1 and CDR2: SGHRS, YFSETQ. The CDR3 spans 16 residues. CDR3 sequence (DNA): TGCGCCAGCAGCTTGCGGTACAGGGGGCGCGACGGGGAGCTGTTTTTT. It translates to CASSLRYRGRDGELFF. The complete variable domain, with remaining parts taken from reference TRBV5-1 and TRBJ2-2, reads KAGVTQTPRYLIKTRGQQVTLSCSPISGHRSVSWYQQTPGQGLQFLFEYFSETQRNKGNFPGRFSGRQFSNSRSEMNVSTLELGDSALYLCASSLRYRGRDGELFFGEGSRLTVL.

The chain couples TRBV2 to TRBJ1-2, with D hard to call. V lost 4 bases and J 4 bases, leaving 13 bases between the germline ends. The CDR3 is made up of 14 amino acids. Germline loops: CDR1 SNHLY, CDR2 FYNNEI. The CDR3 is CASSGSGQGYGYTF. CDR3 coding DNA: TGTGCCAGCAGTGGGTCCGGGCAAGGCTATGGCTACACCTTC.

The chain joins TRBV20-1 to TRBJ1-3; D remains unclear. This CDR3 is built from 12 residues. Germline CDR1 and CDR2: DFQATT and SNEGSKA (reference sequence). V lost 5 bases and J lost 8, with 13 bases in between. CDR3 region: CSARGTGDTIYF. The CDR3 DNA is TGCAGTGCTCGCGGAACCGGAGACACCATATATTTT.

This clonotype was seen a few times. The chain has TRBV12-3 or TRBV12-4 and TRBJ2-1; 16 nucleotides line up with TRBD2. The CDR3 runs 15 residues. V shed 6 bases, J shed 8 bases, and the junction held 4 bases outside the gene matches. This chain's CDR3 is CASRGTSGGAHEQFF. CDR3 DNA: TGTGCCAGCAGGGGGACTAGCGGGGGGGCCCATGAGCAGTTCTTC.

Here the CDR3 DNA reads TGTGCCACCAGTGACCAGACAGGGGGCTATGATCAGCCCCAGCATTTT. Amino acids: CATSDQTGGYDQPQHF. The genes are TRBV24-1 and TRBJ1-5, with 10 bases matching TRBD1. V dropped 4 bases and J dropped 5; count of bases not matched to a gene: 7. The CDR3 is 16 amino acids. Germline V gene data show CDR1 as KGHDR and CDR2 as SFDVKD.

V gene TRBV12-3 or TRBV12-4 combines with J gene TRBJ2-1; 12 bases map to TRBD1. CDR3 size: 15 residues. The junction had 4 bases not matched to a gene; V was cut back by 1 base and J by 9 bases. CDR3 sequence reads: CASSLGDRGPSEQFF. The CDR3 nucleotides are TGTGCCAGCAGTTTAGGGGACAGGGGGCCGAGTGAGCAGTTCTTC.

The table lists this clonotype with many counts. The chain uses TRBV6-5 and TRBJ1-2; 7 bases are a match to TRBD1. The CDR3 has 15 amino acids. V shed 0 bases, J shed 4 bases, and the junction held 5 bases outside the gene matches. Per the germline V gene, CDR1 is MNHEY and CDR2 is SVGAGI. CDR3 amino acids: CASSYSRTGTYGYTF. DNA of the CDR3: TGTGCCAGCAGTTACTCGAGGACAGGAACCTATGGCTACACCTTC.

This clonotype was observed a few times. This sequence joins TRBV9 and TRBJ2-1; possible D gene TRBD2, 6 bases. Trimming pared 7 bases from V and 8 bases from J, leaving 22 bases between. Per germline, CDR1 SGDLS and CDR2 YYNGEE. The CDR3 runs 15 residues. CDR3 in DNA: TGTGCCAGCTCGCAAGGGGACTCGCTTATGCATGAGCAGTTCTTC. It is translated as CASSQGDSLMHEQFF. Supplemented by reference TRBV9 and TRBJ2-1, the full variable domain reads DSGVTQTPKHLITATGQRVTLRCSPRSGDLSVYWYQQSLDQGLQFLIQYYNGEERAKGNILERFSAQQFPDLHSELNLSSLELGDSALYFCASSQGDSLMHEQFFGPGTRLTVL.